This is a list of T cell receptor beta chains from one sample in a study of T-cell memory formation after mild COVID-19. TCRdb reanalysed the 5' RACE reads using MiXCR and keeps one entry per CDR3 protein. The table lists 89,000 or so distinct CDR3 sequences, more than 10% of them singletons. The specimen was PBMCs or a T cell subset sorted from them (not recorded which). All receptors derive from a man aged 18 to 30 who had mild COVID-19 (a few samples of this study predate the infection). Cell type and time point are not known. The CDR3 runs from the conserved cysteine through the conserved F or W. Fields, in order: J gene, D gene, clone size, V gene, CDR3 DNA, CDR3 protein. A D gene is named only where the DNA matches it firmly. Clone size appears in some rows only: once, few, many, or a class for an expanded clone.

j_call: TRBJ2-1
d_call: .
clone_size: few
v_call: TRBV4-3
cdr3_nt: TGCGCCAGCAGCCAAGATTACCACGGGGGAGACTACAATGAGCAGTTCTTC
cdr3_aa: CASSQDYHGGDYNEQFF

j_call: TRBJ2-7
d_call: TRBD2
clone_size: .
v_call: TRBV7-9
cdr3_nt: TGTGCCAGCAGCTTAGGCCTAGCGGGCTACGAGCAGTACTTC
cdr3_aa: CASSLGLAGYEQYF

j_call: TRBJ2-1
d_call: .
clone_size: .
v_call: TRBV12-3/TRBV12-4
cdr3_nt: TGTGCCAGCAGACCGCGGACAGCAGGCCACAATGAGCAGTTCTTC
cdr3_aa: CASRPRTAGHNEQFF

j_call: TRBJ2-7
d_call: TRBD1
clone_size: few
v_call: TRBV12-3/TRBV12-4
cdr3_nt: TGTGCCAGCAGTTTTTTTCTATCCGAACAGGGGATATACGAGCAGTACTTC
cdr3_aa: CASSFFLSEQGIYEQYF

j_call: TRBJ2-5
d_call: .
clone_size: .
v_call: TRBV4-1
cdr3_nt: TGCGCCAGCAGCCGCGCGGGAAACCCAGGAGAGACCCAGTACTTC
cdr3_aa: CASSRAGNPGETQYF

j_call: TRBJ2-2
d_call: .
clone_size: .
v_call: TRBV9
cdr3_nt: TGTGCCAGCTCTCCCTTCAGAGGGCCGAACACCGGGGAGCTGTTTTTT
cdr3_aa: CASSPFRGPNTGELFF

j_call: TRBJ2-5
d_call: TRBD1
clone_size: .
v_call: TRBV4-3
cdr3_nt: TGCGCCAGCAGCCCTCTGACAGGGGGCGTAGAGACCCAGTACTTC
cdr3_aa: CASSPLTGGVETQYF

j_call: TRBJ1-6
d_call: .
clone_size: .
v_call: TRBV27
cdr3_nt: TGTGCCAGCAGTTTGAAGGGGGTGTATTCACCCCTCCACTTT
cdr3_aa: CASSLKGVYSPLHF

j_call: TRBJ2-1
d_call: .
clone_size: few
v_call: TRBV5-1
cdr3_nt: TGCGCCAGCACCAACCGCTCCTACAATGAGCAGTTCTTC
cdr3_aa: CASTNRSYNEQFF

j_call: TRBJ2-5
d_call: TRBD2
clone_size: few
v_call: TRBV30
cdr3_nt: TGTGCCTGGAGTCCCGGGGGGGTGGGATCGGAGACCCAGTACTTC
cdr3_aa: CAWSPGGVGSETQYF

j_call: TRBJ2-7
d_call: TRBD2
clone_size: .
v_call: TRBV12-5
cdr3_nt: TGTGCTAGTGGTTTGGTGACTAGCGGGGTCCACGAGCAGTACTTC
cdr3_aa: CASGLVTSGVHEQYF

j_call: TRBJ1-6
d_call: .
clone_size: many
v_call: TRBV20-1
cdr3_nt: TGCAGTGCTAGAGATGGCGGACAAATTAATTCACCCCTCCACTTT
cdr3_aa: CSARDGGQINSPLHF

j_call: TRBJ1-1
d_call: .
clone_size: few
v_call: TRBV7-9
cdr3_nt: TGTGCCAGCAGCGCAACGCGACAGGTAGTTCCTGAAGCTTTCTTT
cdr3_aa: CASSATRQVVPEAFF

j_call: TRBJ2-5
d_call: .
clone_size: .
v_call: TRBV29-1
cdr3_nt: TGCAGCGTTGAACCAGACAACCAAGAGACCCAGTACTTC
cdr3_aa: CSVEPDNQETQYF

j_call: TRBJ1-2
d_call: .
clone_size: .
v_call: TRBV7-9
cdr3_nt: TGTGCCAGCAGCTCCACGGGTGGCTACACCTTC
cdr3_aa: CASSSTGGYTF

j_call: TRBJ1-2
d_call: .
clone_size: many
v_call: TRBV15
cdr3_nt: TGTGCCACCAGCAGCCCAGGGGTTATGAGGGGCTACACCTTC
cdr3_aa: CATSSPGVMRGYTF

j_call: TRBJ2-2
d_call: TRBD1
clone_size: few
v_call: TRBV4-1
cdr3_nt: TGCGCCAGCAGCCCTCGGGACAGGTCATCCACCGGGGAGCTGTTTTTT
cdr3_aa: CASSPRDRSSTGELFF

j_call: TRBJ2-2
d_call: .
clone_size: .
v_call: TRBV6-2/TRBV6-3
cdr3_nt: TGTGCCAGCAGCCCCTTGGAGAACACCGGGGAGCTGTTTTTT
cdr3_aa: CASSPLENTGELFF

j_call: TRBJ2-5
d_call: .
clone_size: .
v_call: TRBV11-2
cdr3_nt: TGTGCCAGCAGCTTAGATCAAGGCAAGCTGTTGACCCAGTACTTC
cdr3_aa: CASSLDQGKLLTQYF

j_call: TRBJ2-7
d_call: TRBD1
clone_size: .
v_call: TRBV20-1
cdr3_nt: TGCAGTGCTAGAGAACCGACAGGGGTGAGCTCCTACGAGCAGTACTTC
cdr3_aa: CSAREPTGVSSYEQYF